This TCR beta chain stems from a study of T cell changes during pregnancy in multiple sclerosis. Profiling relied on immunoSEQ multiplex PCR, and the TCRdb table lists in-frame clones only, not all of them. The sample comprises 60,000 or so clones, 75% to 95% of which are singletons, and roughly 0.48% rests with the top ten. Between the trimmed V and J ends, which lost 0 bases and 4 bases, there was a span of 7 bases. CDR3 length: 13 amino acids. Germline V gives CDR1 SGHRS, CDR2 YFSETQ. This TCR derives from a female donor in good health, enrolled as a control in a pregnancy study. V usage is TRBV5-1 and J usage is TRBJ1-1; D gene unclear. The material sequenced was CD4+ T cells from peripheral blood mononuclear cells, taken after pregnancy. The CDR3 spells CASSLVTGTEAFF. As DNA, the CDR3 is TGCGCCAGCAGCTTGGTTACGGGCACTGAAGCTTTCTTT. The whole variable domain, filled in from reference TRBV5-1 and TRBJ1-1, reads KAGVTQTPRYLIKTRGQQVTLSCSPISGHRSVSWYQQTPGQGLQFLFEYFSETQRNKGNFPGRFSGRQFSNSRSEMNVSTLELGDSALYLCASSLVTGTEAFFGQGTRLTVV.